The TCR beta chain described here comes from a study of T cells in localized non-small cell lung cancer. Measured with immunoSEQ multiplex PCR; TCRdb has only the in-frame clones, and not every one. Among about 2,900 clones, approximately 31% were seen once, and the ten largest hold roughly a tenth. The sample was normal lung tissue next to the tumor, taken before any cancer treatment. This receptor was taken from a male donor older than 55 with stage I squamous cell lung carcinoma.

The CDR3 spells CASSPGISGANVLTF. The CDR3 DNA reads as TGTGCCAGCAGTCCGGGGATATCTGGGGCCAACGTCCTGACTTTC. This chain uses TRBV6-8 with TRBJ2-6, with D maybe TRBD2 (5 bases). CDR3 length: 15 residues. Germline V gene lookup returns CDR1 MNHGY and CDR2 SAAAGT. With 5 bases removed from V and 1 base from J, the gap between germline ends came to 9 bases.